This TCR beta chain was recovered during a study of cytomegalovirus exposure and HLA in healthy donors. General study results and limits: An analysis that came later showed most CMV-associated TCR beta chains appearing HLA-restricted.

The study ran its PCR with 60 Vbeta and 13 Jbeta primers. Using immunoSEQ multiplex PCR, the repertoire was profiled, and TCRdb retains in-frame clones only, with some absent. Among approximately 170,000 clones, 68% were seen once, and the ten largest hold 4% to 5.5%. As for this clone: Antigen specificity is unknown.

Trimming cost V 2 bases and J 2 bases; bases outside gene matches: 4. CDR1 is MNHEY, CDR2 SVGAGI, per germline. The CDR3 consists of 15 residues. The clonotype was recovered from a woman in her late teens or twenties in good health and CMV-seropositive. J is TRBJ1-1 and V is TRBV6-5; 8 bases align to TRBD1. The sequenced material came from PBMCs. In DNA, the CDR3 is TGTGCCAGCAGTTACCGGGACAGGTTAAACACTGAAGCTTTCTTT. Translated: CASSYRDRLNTEAFF.